The 12 T cell receptor beta chains below were found in one sample sequenced in a study of prognosis after radiotherapy for stage I lung cancer. CDR3 of TCR beta was amplified from genomic DNA via a two-round multiplex PCR. The authors ran first-round PCR with primers specific to each TRBV and TRBJ gene. TCRdb itself ran the multiplex PCR reads through MiXCR, one entry per CDR3 protein. The sample contains 30,000 to 40,000 distinct CDR3 sequences, under 40% of which appear only once. The specimen was PBMCs, collected before or after stereotactic body radiation therapy (not recorded which). These receptor sequences come from a donor over 45 with non-small cell lung cancer.

This clonotype was detected many times. The rearrangement uses TRBV2 and TRBJ2-1, with 10 bases aligning to TRBD2. The V gene's germline CDR1 is SNHLY and CDR2 FYNNEI. The CDR3 length is 14 residues. V gave up 10 bases and J gave up 0 bases; unmatched junction bases: 3. CDR3 DNA sequence: TGTGCCATTACTAGCGGGGTCTCCTACAATGAGCAGTTCTTC. This codes for CAITSGVSYNEQFF.

V usage is TRBV24-1 and J usage is TRBJ1-2, with D perhaps TRBD1 (5 bases). Trimming stripped 4 bases from V and 3 bases from J, with 14 bases between. The germline V gene has CDR1 KGHDR and CDR2 SFDVKD. The CDR3 spans 15 residues. CDR3 protein: CATSDAGREDYGYTF. CDR3 nucleotides: TGTGCCACCAGTGACGCAGGGCGCGAAGACTATGGCTACACCTTC.

This chain links TRBV20-1 with TRBJ1-1; a weak D match, TRBD1 (5 bases). The CDR3 totals 14 residues. V dropped 5 bases and J dropped 3 bases, with 16 bases sitting between them. CDR1 DFQATT and CDR2 SNEGSKA come from the germline V gene (reference sequence). The CDR3 DNA reads as TGCAGTGCTGCCCCCCCTGGGGGGTACACTGAAGCTTTCTTT. Encoded protein: CSAAPPGGYTEAFF.

This clonotype was detected ten times or more. This chain uses TRBV5-8 with TRBJ1-4, with D possibly being TRBD1 (6 bases). V was trimmed by 6 bases and J by 3 bases, leaving 15 bases between them. Germline assignment: CDR1 SGHTS and CDR2 YDEGEE. CDR3 length: 15 amino acids. The CDR3 DNA reads TGTGCCAGCAACTTTCCAGGGGCATCTAATGAAAAACTGTTTTTT. This gives the protein CASNFPGASNEKLFF.

This clonotype was observed many times. The gene calls are TRBV18 and TRBJ2-5; D not resolved. Germline V CDR1 and CDR2: KGHSH, LQKENI. CDR3 length: 14 residues. V lost 6 bases, J lost 5 bases, and 16 bases lay in between. The CDR3 bases are TGTGCCAGCTCCTCCGGTCCGGTTGTGGAGACCCAGTACTTC. The encoded protein is CASSSGPVVETQYF.

This clonotype has just a few counts. The V and J genes are TRBV7-6 and TRBJ2-3; TRBD2 aligns across 10 bases. Germline-derived CDR1 and CDR2 are SGHVS and FNYEAQ. The CDR3 is 18 amino acids. V shed 1 base and J 3 bases; nucleotides not matched to a gene: 10. The CDR3 sequence is CASSLGAEASGGTDTQYF. CDR3 coding DNA: TGTGCCAGCAGCTTAGGGGCGGAGGCTAGCGGGGGAACAGATACGCAGTATTTT.

This clonotype was observed many times. The chain uses TRBV19 and TRBJ2-3, with D maybe TRBD2 (6 bases). Between the trimmed V and J ends, which lost 1 base and 4 bases, there was a span of 12 bases. In germline, CDR1 is LNHDA, CDR2 SQIVND (reference sequence). The CDR3 has 15 amino acids. CDR3 DNA: TGTGCCAGTAGTATAGGGACTACTAGAGCAGATACGCAGTATTTT. Amino acids: CASSIGTTRADTQYF.

This clonotype has a count of ten or more. The chain combines TRBV6-1 with TRBJ1-5; D is undetermined. This CDR3 comprises 15 residues. In germline, CDR1 is MNHNS, CDR2 SASEGT. V was cut by 6 bases and J by 0 bases, with 12 bases left in between. CDR3 bases: TGTGCCAGCAGAGAAACATGGAATAGCAATCAGCCCCAGCATTTT. It specifies CASRETWNSNQPQHF.

This rearrangement joins TRBV6-1 to TRBJ2-7; TRBD1 agrees at 7 bases. The J segment lost 0 bases and the V segment lost 6 bases, leaving 14 bases of the junction unmatched. The CDR3 loop spans 17 amino acids. Germline V gives CDR1 MNHNS, CDR2 SASEGT. The DNA for the CDR3 is TGTGCCAGCAGAAGAGGGACAGTGGATGGAATCTCCTACGAGCAGTACTTC. It is translated as CASRRGTVDGISYEQYF.

This clonotype was counted many times. The chain has TRBV28 and TRBJ2-7, with 12 bases identical to TRBD2. Germline values: CDR1 MDHEN, CDR2 SYDVKM. This CDR3 is 15 amino acids long. The V gene end was trimmed by 4 bases and the J gene end by 6 bases; junction bases not matched to a gene: 7. This CDR3 reads CASSSTTSGSLEQYF. CDR3 sequence (DNA): TGTGCCAGCAGTTCAACGACTAGCGGGAGCCTCGAGCAGTACTTC.

The gene calls are TRBV2 and TRBJ2-7; 10 bases match TRBD2. The length of the CDR3 is 14 residues. Trimming cost V 7 bases and J 9 bases; bases outside gene matches: 12. The V gene's germline CDR1 is SNHLY and CDR2 FYNNEI. The CDR3 here is CASIILAGSHGQYF. Here the CDR3 DNA reads TGTGCCAGCATCATACTAGCGGGGTCCCACGGGCAGTACTTC.

To note about this clonotype: A much larger clone lies one base from this, so it may be a read error. The V call is TRBV7-6, the J call TRBJ2-1; no reliable D call. Germline V gene data show CDR1 as SGHVS and CDR2 as FNYEAQ. The length of the CDR3 is 12 residues. Between the trimmed V and J ends, which lost 7 bases and 9 bases, there was a span of 13 bases. The CDR3 DNA reads TGTGCCAGCATCCCGATGGGCGTTGAGCAGTTCTTC. This translates into CASIPMGVEQFF.